Here is one T cell receptor (beta chain) with its context. A clone one base away is much larger, so this may be a read error. The CDR3 is 14 amino acids. V lost 0 bases, J lost 9 bases, and 13 bases lay in between. Germline V gene sequence: CDR1 SGHKS, CDR2 YYEKEE (reference sequence). Amplified regions were TCR beta CDR3 sequences from RNA transcripts. Carried out on the TCR CDR3, a first-round RT-PCR used the HTBI primer set. TCRdb ran MiXCR on the multiplex PCR reads and lists one entry per CDR3 protein. There are hundreds of thousands of distinct CDR3 sequences in the sample; 15% to 20% occur only once, and 47% lies in the top ten. Patients were excluded for uncontrolled infection, other autoimmune disease, pregnancy or lactation. Cells are PBMCs isolated from around 9.4 ml of fresh blood. This sample is part of a study of T cells in Graves' hyperthyroidism and ophthalmopathy.

The TCR comes from a man aged 35-49 years with Graves' ophthalmopathy. The V call is TRBV5-5, the J call TRBJ2-1; D tentatively fits TRBD1 or TRBD2 (5 bases each). Specimen: blood. The CDR3 region has the DNA TGTGCCAGCAGCTTGGAGGGGAGTCGGTTTGAGCAGTTCTTC. Its translation: CASSLEGSRFEQFF.